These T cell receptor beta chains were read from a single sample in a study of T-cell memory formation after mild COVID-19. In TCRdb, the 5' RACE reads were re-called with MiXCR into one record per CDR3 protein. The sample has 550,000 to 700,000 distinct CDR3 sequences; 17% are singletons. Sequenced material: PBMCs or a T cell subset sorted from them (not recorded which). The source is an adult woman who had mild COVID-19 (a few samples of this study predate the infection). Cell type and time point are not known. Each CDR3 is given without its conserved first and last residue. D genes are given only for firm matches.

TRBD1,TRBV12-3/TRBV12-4,ASSLFRRGLDSGANVLT
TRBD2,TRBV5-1,ASSLPSRLAGPRRTYNEQF
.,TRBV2,ASSPGRTEKLF
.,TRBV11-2,ASSPTGATNEKLF
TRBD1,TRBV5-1,ASSLGTGQYGYT
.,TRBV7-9,ASSLGWTETQETQY
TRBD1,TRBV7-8,ASSLSRDRGLGEQF
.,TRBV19,ASGQSNTGELF
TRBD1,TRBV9,ASSPQTGPNSPLH
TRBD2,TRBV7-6,ASSSSLAGAGHTQY
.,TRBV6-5,ASTSGGGGRVRTGELF
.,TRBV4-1,ASSQGGGLGTEAF
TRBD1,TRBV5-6,ASSHRGQVSTEAF
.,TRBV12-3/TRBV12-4,ASSLRDVSYGYT
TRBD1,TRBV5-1,ASSIGQGFNEQF
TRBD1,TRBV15,ATSTEDRVNGELF
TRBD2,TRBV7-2,ASSPPLGLAGGLAKNIQY
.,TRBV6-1,ASSETGWGTEAF
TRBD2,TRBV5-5,ASSLELADYEQY
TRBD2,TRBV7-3,ASSANRDYYNEQF
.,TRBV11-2,ASSLARTEAF
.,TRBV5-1,ASSGGGVEAF
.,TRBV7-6,ASSLALGGNEQF
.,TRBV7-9,ASSLVTGSTEAF
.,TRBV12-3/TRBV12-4,ASSFRTNYGYT
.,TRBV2,ASSEEGGEAF
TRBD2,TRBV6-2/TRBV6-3,ASSYSSLAGGKETQY
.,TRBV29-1,SVVAPPNYGYT
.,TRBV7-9,ASRSGSYNEQF
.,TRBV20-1,SARDPRSGGRAEAF
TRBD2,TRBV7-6,ASSFSGLDEQF
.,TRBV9,ASSVGSGDTQY
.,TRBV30,AWIETGGGYT
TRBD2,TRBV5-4,ASSFGLAGEQF
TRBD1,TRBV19,ASNPGQALGTEAF
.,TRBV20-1,SARDNPRMNTEAF
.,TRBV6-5,ASSYFEESRDTGELF
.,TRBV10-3,AITAGSSEAF
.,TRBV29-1,SVEQVDTQY
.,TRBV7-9,ASSATDRYEQY